The 2 T cell receptor beta chains in this list originate from one sample, sequenced in a study of human T cells and chemical hapten exposure. TCRdb reprocessed the RACE reads with MiXCR, giving one entry per CDR3 protein. The sample contains about 110,000 distinct CDR3 sequences, about a tenth of which appear only once. The time point here: patch test 2, 6 weeks after DPC sensitization. Noted treatment: therapeutic diphenylcyclopropenone sensitization with weekly scalp DPC. Material: whole blood, obtained in connection with sensitization to the hapten diphenylcyclopropenone (DPC). All receptors come from a middle-aged woman with alopecia areata. Some clones in this sample may be carry-over from other donors' samples.

The CDR3 nucleotides are TGCAGTGCTACTTCGACTCAGGGAGCCTATGGCTACACCTTC. Translated: CSATSTQGAYGYTF. The V gene is TRBV20-1, the J gene TRBJ1-2; a possible D gene is TRBD1 (5 bases). The CDR3 contains 14 residues. V was trimmed by 4 bases and J by 4 bases, leaving 16 bases between them. Germline values: CDR1 DFQATT, CDR2 SNEGSKA (reference sequence).

The chain is built from TRBV7-2 and TRBJ2-3; D is ambiguous. With 5 bases removed from V and 6 bases from J, the gap between germline ends came to 12 bases. Germline CDR1 SGHTA, CDR2 FQGNSA. The CDR3 totals 13 residues. CDR3 residues: CASSPRIRDTQYF. CDR3 bases: TGTGCCAGCAGCCCCCGCATCCGGGATACGCAGTATTTT.